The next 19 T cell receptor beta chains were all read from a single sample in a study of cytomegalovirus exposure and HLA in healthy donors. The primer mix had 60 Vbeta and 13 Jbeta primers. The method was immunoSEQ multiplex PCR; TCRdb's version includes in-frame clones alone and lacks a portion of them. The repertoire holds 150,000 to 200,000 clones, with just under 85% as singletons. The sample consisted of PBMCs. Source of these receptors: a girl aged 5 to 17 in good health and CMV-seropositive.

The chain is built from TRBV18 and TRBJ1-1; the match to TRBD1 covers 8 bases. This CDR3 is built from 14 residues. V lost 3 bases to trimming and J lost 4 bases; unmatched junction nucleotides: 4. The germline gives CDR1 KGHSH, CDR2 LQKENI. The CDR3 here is CASSPDRGVTEAFF. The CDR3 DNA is TGTGCCAGCTCACCCGACAGGGGAGTCACTGAAGCTTTCTTT.

CDR3 nucleotides: TGTGCCATCAGTGAGGAGGGAGAAGGGGAGACCCAGTACTTC. The encoded protein is CAISEEGEGETQYF. The chain carries TRBV10-3 and TRBJ2-5; TRBD2 is a possible D gene (5 bases). This CDR3 has 14 amino acids. The ends were cut back, 2 bases at V and 5 bases at J, with 12 bases in the middle. The V gene's germline CDR1 is ENHRY and CDR2 SYGVKD.

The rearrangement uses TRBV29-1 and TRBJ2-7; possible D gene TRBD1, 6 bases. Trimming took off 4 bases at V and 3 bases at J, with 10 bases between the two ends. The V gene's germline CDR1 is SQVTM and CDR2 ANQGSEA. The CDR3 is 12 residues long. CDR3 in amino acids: CSVARTDYEQYF. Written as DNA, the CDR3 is TGCAGCGTTGCCCGGACAGACTACGAGCAGTACTTC.

As DNA, the CDR3 is TGTGCCAGCAGTTTATCCTCTAACTATGGCTACACCTTC. Translated, it gives CASSLSSNYGYTF. The V gene is TRBV27, the J gene TRBJ1-2, with D uncertain. Germline V gene sequence: CDR1 MNHEY, CDR2 SMNVEV (reference sequence). Trimming took 0 bases from V and 0 from J, leaving 2 bases between them. CDR3 length: 13 residues.

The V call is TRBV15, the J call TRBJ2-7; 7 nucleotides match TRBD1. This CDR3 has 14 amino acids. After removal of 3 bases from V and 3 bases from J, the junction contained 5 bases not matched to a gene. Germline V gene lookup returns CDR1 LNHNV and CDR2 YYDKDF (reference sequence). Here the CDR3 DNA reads TGTGCCACCAGCAGGCCGGGACAGAACTACGAGCAGTACTTC. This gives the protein CATSRPGQNYEQYF.

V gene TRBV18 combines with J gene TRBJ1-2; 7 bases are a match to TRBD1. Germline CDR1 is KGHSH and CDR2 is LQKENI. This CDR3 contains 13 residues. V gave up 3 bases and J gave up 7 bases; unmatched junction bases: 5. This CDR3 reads CASSPTGSRGYTF. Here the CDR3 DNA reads TGTGCCAGCTCACCGACAGGGTCTCGTGGCTACACCTTC.

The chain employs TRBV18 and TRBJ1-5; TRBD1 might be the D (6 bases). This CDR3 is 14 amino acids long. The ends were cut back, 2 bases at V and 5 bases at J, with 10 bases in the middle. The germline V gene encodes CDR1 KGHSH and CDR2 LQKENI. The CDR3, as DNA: TGTGCCAGCTCACCAGGACAGTCCGATCAGCCCCAGCATTTT. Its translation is CASSPGQSDQPQHF.

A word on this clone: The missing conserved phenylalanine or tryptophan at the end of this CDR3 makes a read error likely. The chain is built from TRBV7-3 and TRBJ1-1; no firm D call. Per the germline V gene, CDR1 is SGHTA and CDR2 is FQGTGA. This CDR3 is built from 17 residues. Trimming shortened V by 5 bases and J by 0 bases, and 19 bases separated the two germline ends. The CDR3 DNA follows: TGTGCCAGCAGCCCACAAGGTGCAGGAGGGTTGAACACTGAAGCTTTCCTT. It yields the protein CASSPQGAGGLNTEAFL.

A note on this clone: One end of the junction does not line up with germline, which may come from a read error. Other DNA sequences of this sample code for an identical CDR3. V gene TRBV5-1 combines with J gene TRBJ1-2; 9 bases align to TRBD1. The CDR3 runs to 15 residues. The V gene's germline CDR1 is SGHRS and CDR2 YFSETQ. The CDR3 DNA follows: TGCGCTAGCAGCCGTGGACAGGGGATTAACTATGGCTACACCTTC. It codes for CASSRGQGINYGYTF.

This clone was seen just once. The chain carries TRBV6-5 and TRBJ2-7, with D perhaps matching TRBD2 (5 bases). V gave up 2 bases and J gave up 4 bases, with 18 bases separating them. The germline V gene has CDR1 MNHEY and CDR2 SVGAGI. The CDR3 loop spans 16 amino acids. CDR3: CASSYLRRSHPYEQYF. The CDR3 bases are TGTGCCAGCAGTTACCTCCGGAGGTCCCACCCTTACGAGCAGTACTTC.

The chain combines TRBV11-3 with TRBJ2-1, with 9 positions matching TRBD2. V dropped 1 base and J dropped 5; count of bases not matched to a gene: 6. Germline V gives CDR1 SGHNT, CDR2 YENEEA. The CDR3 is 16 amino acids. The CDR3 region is CASSLGGSGGHNEQFF. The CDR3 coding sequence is TGTGCCAGCAGCTTAGGTGGTAGCGGGGGCCACAATGAGCAGTTCTTC.

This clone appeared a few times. CDR3 residues: CASSSGGSYNSPLHF. CDR3 nucleotide sequence: TGTGCCAGCAGCTCCGGGGGTAGCTATAATTCACCCCTCCACTTT. J is TRBJ1-6 and V is TRBV5-4, with D tentatively TRBD1 (5 bases). There are 15 residues in the CDR3. The germline V and J ends were trimmed by 3 bases and 3 bases, with 10 bases remaining between them. CDR1 is SGHNT and CDR2 is YYREEE in the germline V gene (reference sequence).

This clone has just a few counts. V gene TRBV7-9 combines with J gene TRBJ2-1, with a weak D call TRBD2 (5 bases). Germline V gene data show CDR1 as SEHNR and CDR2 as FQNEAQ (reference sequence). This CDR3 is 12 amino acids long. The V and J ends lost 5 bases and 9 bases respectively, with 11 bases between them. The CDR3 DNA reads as TGTGCCAGCAGCCCCCTAGAGGGTGAGCAGTTCTTC. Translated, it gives CASSPLEGEQFF.

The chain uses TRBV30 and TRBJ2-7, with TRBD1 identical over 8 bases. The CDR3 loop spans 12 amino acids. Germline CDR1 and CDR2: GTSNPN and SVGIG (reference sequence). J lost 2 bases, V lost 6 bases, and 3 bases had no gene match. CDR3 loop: CACRTGTYEQYF. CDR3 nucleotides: TGTGCCTGCCGGACAGGGACCTACGAGCAGTACTTC.

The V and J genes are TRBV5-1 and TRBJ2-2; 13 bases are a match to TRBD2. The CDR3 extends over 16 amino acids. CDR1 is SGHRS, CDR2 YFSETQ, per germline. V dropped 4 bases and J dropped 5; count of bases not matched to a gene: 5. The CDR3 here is CASSPGLAGDTGELFF. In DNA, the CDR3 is TGCGCCAGCAGCCCCGGACTAGCGGGGGATACCGGGGAGCTGTTTTTT.

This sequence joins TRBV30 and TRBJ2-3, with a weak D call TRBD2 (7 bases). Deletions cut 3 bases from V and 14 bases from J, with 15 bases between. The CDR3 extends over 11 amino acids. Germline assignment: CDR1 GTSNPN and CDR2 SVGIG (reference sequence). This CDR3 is CAWRAGQSRYF. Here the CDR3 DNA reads TGTGCCTGGAGAGCGGGACAAAGTAGGTATTTT.

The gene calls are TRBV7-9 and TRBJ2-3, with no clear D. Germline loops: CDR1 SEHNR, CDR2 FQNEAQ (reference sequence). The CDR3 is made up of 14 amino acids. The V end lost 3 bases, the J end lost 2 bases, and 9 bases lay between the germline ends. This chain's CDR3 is CASSFIDDTDTQYF. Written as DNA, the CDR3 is TGTGCCAGCAGCTTTATAGATGACACAGATACGCAGTATTTT.

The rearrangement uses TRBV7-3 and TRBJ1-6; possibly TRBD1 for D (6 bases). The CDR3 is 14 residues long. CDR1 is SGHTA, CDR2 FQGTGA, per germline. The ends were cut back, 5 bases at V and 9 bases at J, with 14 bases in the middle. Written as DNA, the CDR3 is TGTGCCAGCAGCGACCAGGGGCAGGTTTCACCCCTCCACTTT. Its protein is CASSDQGQVSPLHF.

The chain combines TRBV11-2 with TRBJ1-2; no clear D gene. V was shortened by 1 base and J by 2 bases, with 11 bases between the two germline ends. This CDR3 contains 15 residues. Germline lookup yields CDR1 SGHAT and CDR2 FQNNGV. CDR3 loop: CASSLAPRSNYGYTF. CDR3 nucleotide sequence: TGTGCCAGCAGCTTAGCCCCCAGGTCGAACTATGGCTACACCTTC.